A single sample gave rise to the 28 T cell receptor beta chains below, sequenced in a study of blood T cell repertoires in COVID-19 (dated by TCRdb to the early 2020s). To prepare the library, the immunoSEQ multiplex PCR assay was applied. The table was pulled from immuneACCESS by TCRdb, which kept in-frame rearrangements only. Such tables lose some clones; where checked, under half of the loss comes from unresolved V genes, and the rest has no known cause. The sample includes about 72,000 clones, with more than 75% observed a single time. The ten top clones hold roughly a sixth of the sample. What was sequenced was peripheral blood. The source is a human donor in a cohort sampled during active COVID-19.

The rearrangement joins TRBV7-8 to TRBJ2-1, with 10 bases identical to TRBD1. Trimming cost V 5 bases and J 6 bases; bases outside gene matches: 4. The CDR3 has 14 residues. Germline lookup yields CDR1 SGHVS and CDR2 FQNEAQ. The CDR3 DNA sequence: TGTGCCAGCAGCCCCGGGACAGGGGCCAATGAGCAGTTCTTC. Translation gives CASSPGTGANEQFF.

The chain has TRBV5-1 and TRBJ1-6, with no clear D. Trimming left V 0 bases short and J 6 bases short, with 7 bases between. This CDR3 is built from 14 residues. CDR1 and CDR2 from the germline V gene are SGHRS and YFSETQ. DNA for the CDR3: TGCGCCAGCAGCTTGGTCGGGGTTAATTCACCCCTCCACTTT. Translating gives CASSLVGVNSPLHF.

This clone was detected only once. The rearrangement links TRBV5-4 to TRBJ2-5; unclear D gene. The V gene lost 0 bases and the J gene lost 5 bases, with 17 bases spanning the gap. The CDR3 length is 16 residues. In germline, CDR1 is SGHNT, CDR2 YYREEE (reference sequence). The CDR3 nucleotides are TGTGCCAGCAGCTTGGCCCGCGTCCGGTCTATGGAGACCCAGTACTTC. Residues: CASSLARVRSMETQYF.

This chain uses TRBV24-1 with TRBJ2-7, with no clear D. CDR1 KGHDR and CDR2 SFDVKD come from the germline V gene. This CDR3 region has 14 residues. The germline V and J ends were trimmed by 1 base and 5 bases, with 11 bases remaining between them. In nucleotides, the CDR3 is TGTGCCACCAGTGATTTAGAAGACATCCACGAGCAGTACTTC. It specifies CATSDLEDIHEQYF.

The chain is built from TRBV5-4 and TRBJ1-2, with D possibly TRBD1 on 5 matching bases. The CDR3 runs 15 residues. V lost 4 bases and J 5 bases, leaving 18 bases between the germline ends. Germline V gene data show CDR1 as SGHNT and CDR2 as YYREEE (reference sequence). CDR3 in amino acids: CASSVGVGGMYGYTF. The CDR3 coding sequence is TGTGCCAGCAGCGTAGGGGTGGGAGGAATGTATGGCTACACCTTC.

The rearrangement joins TRBV30 to TRBJ1-6; no clear D gene. This CDR3 contains 15 residues. Germline CDR1 GTSNPN, CDR2 SVGIG (reference sequence). V shed 4 bases and J shed 4 bases, with 14 bases lying between them. The DNA for the CDR3 is TGTGCCTGGATTGAAGACGGAGGGTATAATTCACCCCTCCACTTT. Translating it yields CAWIEDGGYNSPLHF.

This chain joins TRBV7-9 and TRBJ2-3; 7 bases match TRBD1. Germline-derived CDR1 and CDR2 are SEHNR and FQNEAQ (reference sequence). CDR3 length equals 18 residues. Trimming removed 2 bases from V and 2 bases from J; junction bases left unmatched: 13. The CDR3 sequence is CASSLFRGGALNTDTQYF. CDR3 DNA sequence: TGTGCCAGCAGCTTATTCAGAGGGGGCGCCTTGAACACAGATACGCAGTATTTT.

This clone was observed once. The V and J genes are TRBV30 and TRBJ1-4; TRBD1 matches at 8 bases. This CDR3 has 13 residues. V dropped 7 bases and J dropped 5; count of bases not matched to a gene: 6. Germline loops: CDR1 GTSNPN, CDR2 SVGIG (reference sequence). The CDR3 sequence: CAFGGQENEKLFF. CDR3 DNA sequence: TGTGCCTTCGGGGGACAGGAAAATGAAAAACTGTTTTTT.

The genes are TRBV3-1 (or the pseudogene TRBV3-2) and TRBJ1-4; a weak D match, TRBD1 (6 bases). The germline V gene has CDR1 LGHDT and CDR2 YNNKEL (reference sequence). V was trimmed by 2 bases and J by 3 bases, leaving 13 bases between them. The CDR3 extends over 16 amino acids. Written as DNA, the CDR3 is TGTGCCAGCAGCCAATTTACAGGGCAATCTAATGAAAAACTGTTTTTT. Protein: CASSQFTGQSNEKLFF.

The genes are TRBV18 and TRBJ1-4; D remains ambiguous. This CDR3 contains 14 residues. Trimming pared 1 base from V and 4 bases from J, leaving 7 bases between. Germline assignment: CDR1 KGHSH and CDR2 LQKENI. DNA of the CDR3: TGTGCCAGCTCACCACGACGGGGTAATGAAAAACTGTTTTTT. The encoded protein is CASSPRRGNEKLFF.

The V gene is TRBV5-5, the J gene TRBJ2-7, with TRBD1 matching over 7 bases. V lost 4 bases and J lost 3; bases outside the gene matches: 10. Germline CDR1 and CDR2: SGHKS and YYEKEE (reference sequence). This CDR3 region has 15 residues. In DNA form, the CDR3 reads TGTGCCAGCAGCCCCCTGGGACAGAGCAACTACGAGCAGTACTTC. Protein: CASSPLGQSNYEQYF.

The chain employs TRBV6-5 and TRBJ1-2, with 7 bases matching TRBD1. CDR3 length equals 15 residues. The junction had 13 bases not matched to a gene; V was cut back by 6 bases and J by 6 bases. CDR1 MNHEY and CDR2 SVGAGI come from the germline V gene. The chain's CDR3 is CASRPGAGGADGYTF. For the CDR3, the DNA is TGTGCCAGCAGACCCGGGGCAGGGGGAGCAGATGGCTACACCTTC.

The chain couples TRBV27 to TRBJ1-5, with 10 bases that match TRBD1. V lost 6 bases to trimming and J lost 4 bases; unmatched junction nucleotides: 6. CDR3 length equals 15 residues. Germline values: CDR1 MNHEY, CDR2 SMNVEV (reference sequence). The DNA for the CDR3 is TGTGCCAGCAGCTCCGGGACAGGGGTGAATCAGCCCCAGCATTTT. This gives the protein CASSSGTGVNQPQHF.

The gene calls are TRBV7-8 and TRBJ2-3; D call uncertain. Germline-derived CDR1 and CDR2 are SGHVS and FQNEAQ. CDR3 size: 12 residues. The V end was cut by 3 bases, the J end by 2 bases, with 3 bases between. CDR3 DNA sequence: TGTGCCAGCAGCTTCCACACAGATACGCAGTATTTT. Amino acids: CASSFHTDTQYF.

The chain carries TRBV11-2 and TRBJ1-1; D not certain. V was cut by 5 bases and J by 0 bases, with 10 bases left in between. The germline V gene has CDR1 SGHAT and CDR2 FQNNGV. The CDR3 extends over 14 amino acids. The CDR3 here is CASSGRRMNTEAFF. For the CDR3, the DNA is TGTGCCAGCAGCGGGCGACGGATGAACACTGAAGCTTTCTTT.

The chain employs TRBV3-1 (or the pseudogene TRBV3-2) and TRBJ1-2; 9 bases match TRBD1. The CDR3 covers 15 residues. Germline CDR1 reads LGHDT; CDR2 reads YNNKEL (reference sequence). V lost 4 bases and J lost 2; bases outside the gene matches: 5. CDR3 loop: CASSRRDRENYGYTF. The CDR3 DNA sequence: TGTGCCAGCAGCCGGAGGGACAGGGAGAACTATGGCTACACCTTC.

This chain connects TRBV5-4 to TRBJ2-7; D may be TRBD1 (5 bases). Between the trimmed V and J ends, which lost 4 bases and 7 bases, there was a span of 12 bases. CDR3 length equals 12 residues. Germline CDR1 SGHNT, CDR2 YYREEE (reference sequence). The CDR3 DNA reads TGTGCCAGCAGCGGACACCTGGCGGAGCAGTACTTC. It codes for CASSGHLAEQYF. The full variable domain, rest sourced from reference TRBV5-4 and TRBJ2-7, is ETGVTQSPTHLIKTRGQQVTLRCSSQSGHNTVSWYQQALGQGPQFIFQYYREEENGRGNFPPRFSGLQFPNYSSELNVNALELDDSALYLCASSGHLAEQYFGPGTRLTVT.

This clone was recorded once. CDR3 DNA: TGTGCCTGGAGTGACGTAGCGGGGGCCGGGGAGCTGTTTTTT. Translated, it gives CAWSDVAGAGELFF. This chain uses TRBV30 with TRBJ2-2; TRBD2 agrees at 9 bases. Germline values: CDR1 GTSNPN, CDR2 SVGIG (reference sequence). The CDR3 sequence is 14 residues long. Trimming at V came to 1 base and at J to 6 bases, leaving 3 bases not matched to a gene.

The chain recombines TRBV3-1 (or the pseudogene TRBV3-2) with TRBJ1-4, with D possibly TRBD1 on 5 matching bases. CDR1 LGHDT and CDR2 YNNKEL come from the germline V gene (reference sequence). V was shortened by 1 base and J by 6 bases, with 9 bases between the two germline ends. CDR3 length equals 14 residues. Written as DNA, the CDR3 is TGTGCCAGCAGCCAAGGCGTCAGGGATGAAAAACTGTTTTTT. Translating it yields CASSQGVRDEKLFF.

The V gene is TRBV3-1 (or the pseudogene TRBV3-2), the J gene TRBJ1-6; D is undetermined. The CDR3 spans 18 residues. Trimming pared 0 bases from V and 4 bases from J, leaving 16 bases between. Germline V gives CDR1 LGHDT, CDR2 YNNKEL (reference sequence). CDR3 residues: CASSQDYRFAGYNSPLHF. The DNA for the CDR3 is TGTGCCAGCAGCCAAGATTATCGATTTGCGGGATATAATTCACCCCTCCACTTT.

The chain has TRBV6-5 and TRBJ1-2; D gene unclear. Germline assignment: CDR1 MNHEY and CDR2 SVGAGI. The V gene lost 6 bases and the J gene lost 4 bases, with 12 bases spanning the gap. CDR3 length: 13 amino acids. The CDR3 reads CASRGVLSYGYTF. The CDR3 DNA reads as TGTGCCAGCAGGGGAGTGCTTAGCTATGGCTACACCTTC.

The CDR3 sequence: CASSLVGTPNEQFF. The DNA of the CDR3 is TGCGCCAGCAGCTTGGTTGGCACACCCAATGAGCAGTTCTTC. The chain employs TRBV5-1 and TRBJ2-1; D is unclear. Germline loops: CDR1 SGHRS, CDR2 YFSETQ. CDR3 length equals 14 residues. V lost 0 bases, J lost 6 bases, and 10 bases lay in between.

This clone has just a few counts. Distinct nucleotide sequences in the sample also encode this CDR3. This sequence joins TRBV18 and TRBJ2-7, with TRBD1 matching over 8 bases. Germline V gene data show CDR1 as KGHSH and CDR2 as LQKENI. The CDR3 is 14 residues long. Trimming cost V 2 bases and J 1 base; bases outside gene matches: 1. The CDR3 DNA reads as TGTGCCAGCTCACCAGGGACAGGATCCTACGAGCAGTACTTC. This gives the protein CASSPGTGSYEQYF.

CDR3 residues: CASSVTTGSGANVLTF. CDR3 DNA sequence: TGCGCCAGCAGCGTGACAACAGGGTCTGGGGCCAACGTCCTGACTTTC. The chain links TRBV5-1 to TRBJ2-6; possibly TRBD1 for D (6 bases). Trimming removed 4 bases from V and 1 base from J, with 12 bases in between. Germline V lookup: CDR1 SGHRS, CDR2 YFSETQ. This CDR3 spans 16 amino acids.

The chain joins TRBV3-1 (or the pseudogene TRBV3-2) to TRBJ2-3; D is unresolved. Germline values: CDR1 LGHDT, CDR2 YNNKEL (reference sequence). V was cut by 2 bases and J by 6 bases, with 6 bases left in between. The CDR3 has 12 residues. The CDR3 here is CASSQFSDTQYF. As DNA, the CDR3 is TGTGCCAGCAGCCAATTCTCTGATACGCAGTATTTT.

The chain recombines TRBV7-9 with TRBJ1-2, with D hard to call. Germline V gives CDR1 SEHNR, CDR2 FQNEAQ (reference sequence). Trimming removed 4 bases at V and 6 bases at J, with 12 bases between. The CDR3 sequence is 13 residues long. CDR3 in DNA: TGTGCCAGCAGCTCCGGAGAGGGTAATGGCTACACCTTC. This translates into CASSSGEGNGYTF.

The chain links TRBV25-1 to TRBJ1-2; TRBD1 matches at 7 bases. This CDR3 region has 12 residues. The germline gives CDR1 MGHDK, CDR2 SYGVNS. J lost 4 bases, V lost 6 bases, and 2 bases had no gene match. The CDR3 spells CASRDRSYGYTF. CDR3 bases: TGTGCCAGCAGGGACAGGAGCTATGGCTACACCTTC.

Remarks on this clone: One end of the junction fails to match germline, which may point to a read error. V and J are TRBV7-7 and TRBJ2-7; D is perhaps TRBD1 (6 bases). Germline CDR1 and CDR2: SSHAT and FNYEAQ (reference sequence). This CDR3 region has 13 residues. The CDR3 DNA reads as TGTGCTAGCAGCTCTGACAGGTCCGGCGAGCAGTACTTC. Its protein is CASSSDRSGEQYF.